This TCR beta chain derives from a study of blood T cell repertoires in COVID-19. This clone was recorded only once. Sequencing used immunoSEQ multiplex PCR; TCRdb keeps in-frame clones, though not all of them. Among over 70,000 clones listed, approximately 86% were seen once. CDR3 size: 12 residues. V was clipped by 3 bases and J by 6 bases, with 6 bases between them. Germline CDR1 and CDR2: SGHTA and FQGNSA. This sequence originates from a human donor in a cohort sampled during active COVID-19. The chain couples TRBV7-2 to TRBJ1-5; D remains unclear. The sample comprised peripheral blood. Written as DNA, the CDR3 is TGTGCCAGCAGCTTTCGAGGTCAGCCCCAGCATTTT. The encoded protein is CASSFRGQPQHF.